This TCR beta chain was sequenced for a study of blood T cell repertoires in COVID-19. Study in general: Whether acute or convalescent, the COVID-19 samples came from the United States, Italy and Spain. Nucleic acid was either cDNA or gDNA, and it came from T cells, B-cell-depleted T cells, or PBMCs.

The CDR3 spans 13 residues. CDR1 SGHTA and CDR2 FQGTGA come from the germline V gene. The V end lost 6 bases, the J end lost 11 bases, and 19 bases lay between the germline ends. Original processing notes: How many nucleated cells were present was estimated from reference gene primer amplification. This table comes from immunoSEQ multiplex PCR, and its TCRdb copy is limited to in-frame clones, with some not included. Clone size and V and J calls were adopted from that table, with D and trimming inferred from the DNA. The sample holds around 80,000 clones, 75% to 95% seen once. V is TRBV7-3 and J is TRBJ1-1; no reliable D call. The sequenced sample was peripheral blood. This receptor was identified in a woman of 80 years or more with acute or convalescent COVID-19. The CDR3 is CASSPFGGSEAFF. CDR3 nucleotide sequence: TGTGCCAGCAGTCCATTCGGTGGGTCGGAGGCTTTCTTT. The whole variable domain, filled in from reference TRBV7-3 and TRBJ1-1, reads GAGVSQTPSNKVTEKGKYVELRCDPISGHTALYWYRQSLGQGPEFLIYFQGTGAADDSGLPNDRFFAVRPEGSVSTLKIQRTERGDSAVYLCASSPFGGSEAFFGQGTRLTVV.